This note documents a single T cell receptor (beta chain) sequence. Its antigen is undetermined. V lost 7 bases and J lost 4, with 11 bases in between. This CDR3 is built from 12 residues. Germline V gene data show CDR1 as SGHVS and CDR2 as FQNEAQ. The data were obtained in a study of cytomegalovirus exposure and HLA in healthy donors. Study-wide points: Confirmation in vitro established that a few CMV-associated chains were specific for CMV antigens. With further analysis later on, most CMV-associated TCR beta chains appeared HLA-restricted.

Absent from the records is this donor's CMV serostatus. The PCR ran on 60 Vbeta and 13 Jbeta primers. The protocol was immunoSEQ multiplex PCR, while the TCRdb copy is restricted to in-frame clones and leaves out a portion. The data hold fewer than 70,000 clones, with 75% to 85% observed a single time. The sample was PBMCs. This chain connects TRBV7-8 to TRBJ2-7; D perhaps matches TRBD2 (5 bases). This clonotype was obtained from a human donor in good health. This CDR3 reads CASTSPGYEQYF. CDR3 bases: TGTGCCAGCACCTCCCCGGGATACGAGCAGTACTTC.